This is a list of T cell receptor beta chains from one sample in a study of OX40 agonist ivuxolimab in advanced cancers. TCRdb's table, derived via immunoSEQ multiplex PCR, lists solely in-frame clones and lacks some. This table holds tens of thousands of clones, roughly 88% found once. This material consisted of CD4+ or CD8+ T cells sorted from blood, taken in a trial of the OX40 agonist ivuxolimab. All receptors come from an adult with an advanced solid tumor such as melanoma, head and neck, liver or kidney cancer. Both conserved end residues are part of each CDR3. D genes are given only for firm matches. Only part of the rows carry a size: once, few, many, or a class if the clone is expanded.

clone size,J gene,V gene,D gene,CDR3 protein,CDR3 DNA
-,TRBJ1-4,TRBV7-9,TRBD1,CASSQGQASNEKLFF,TGTGCCAGCAGCCAAGGACAGGCATCTAATGAAAAACTGTTTTTT
-,TRBJ2-2,TRBV5-1,-,CASSLSSPNTGELFF,TGCGCCAGCAGCTTGTCGTCCCCAAACACCGGGGAGCTGTTTTTT
-,TRBJ2-5,TRBV16,-,CASSQIGTKKIETQETQYF,TGTGCCAGCAGCCAAATTGGGACAAAAAAAATAGAGACTCAAGAGACCCAGTACTTC
-,TRBJ2-7,TRBV28,-,CASGGQSSSYEQYF,TGTGCCAGCGGCGGACAGAGTTCCTCCTACGAGCAGTACTTC
-,TRBJ2-3,TRBV4-2,-,CASSQDQSATDTQYF,TGTGCCAGCAGCCAAGATCAGTCAGCCACAGATACGCAGTATTTT
-,TRBJ2-2,TRBV25-1,TRBD1,CASSDPTGSTGELFF,TGTGCCAGCAGTGACCCGACAGGGAGTACCGGGGAGCTGTTTTTT
-,TRBJ2-1,TRBV28,TRBD1,CASSSRGPLLNEQFF,TGTGCCAGCAGTTCCAGGGGGCCCCTCCTCAATGAGCAGTTCTTC
-,TRBJ2-5,TRBV11-1,-,CASSLVRGETQYF,TGTGCCAGCAGCTTAGTCAGGGGTGAGACCCAGTACTTC
-,TRBJ1-1,TRBV6-6,-,CASKLRQANTEAFF,TGTGCCAGCAAACTTCGTCAGGCGAACACTGAAGCTTTCTTT
few,TRBJ1-2,TRBV10-3,-,CAISESGGRDYGYTF,TGTGCCATCAGTGAGTCTGGAGGGAGGGACTATGGCTACACCTTC
-,TRBJ1-2,TRBV5-1,TRBD1,CASSLRGTGDGYTF,TGCGCCAGCAGCTTACGAGGGACAGGGGACGGCTACACCTTC
once,TRBJ2-7,TRBV18,-,CASSPDMDEQYF,TGTGCCAGCTCACCCGACATGGACGAGCAGTACTTC
-,TRBJ2-2,TRBV10-3,TRBD1,CAISGQGLAGELFF,TGTGCCATCAGTGGACAGGGCTTGGCCGGGGAGCTGTTTTTT
-,TRBJ2-2,TRBV6-1,-,CASSEAWGAVNTGELFF,TGTGCCAGCAGTGAAGCGTGGGGAGCGGTTAACACCGGGGAGCTGTTTTTT
once,TRBJ1-1,TRBV2,TRBD1,CASSVRTGGNTEAFF,TGTGCCAGCAGTGTCCGGACAGGGGGGAACACTGAAGCTTTCTTT
-,TRBJ1-1,TRBV9,TRBD1,CASSTTGGEAFF,TGTGCCAGCAGCACCACAGGGGGTGAAGCTTTCTTT
-,TRBJ2-1,TRBV18,-,CASGESSYNEQFF,TGTGCCAGCGGGGAGAGCTCCTACAATGAGCAGTTCTTC
-,TRBJ2-5,TRBV19,-,CASSMYVQETQYF,TGTGCCAGTAGTATGTACGTCCAAGAGACCCAGTACTTC
-,TRBJ2-4,TRBV7-2,TRBD2,CASSLRGLAENIQYF,TGTGCCAGCAGCTTACGGGGACTAGCGGAAAACATTCAGTACTTC
-,TRBJ2-5,TRBV5-6,-,CASSLPGPGTQYF,TGTGCCAGCTCCCTCCCGGGGCCGGGGACCCAGTACTTC
-,TRBJ2-7,TRBV28,-,CASSLTAGGGVEQYF,TGTGCCAGCAGTTTAACGGCAGGCGGCGGTGTCGAGCAGTACTTC
-,TRBJ1-1,TRBV11-2,-,CASSSQLNTEAFF,TGTGCCAGCAGCTCCCAGTTAAACACTGAAGCTTTCTTT
-,TRBJ2-4,TRBV5-6,TRBD1,CASSLARQGGNIQYF,TGTGCCAGCAGCTTGGCCCGACAGGGTGGAAACATTCAGTACTTC
-,TRBJ2-7,TRBV2,-,CASIPTPVRRDEQYF,TGTGCCAGCATCCCGACCCCGGTCCGGCGTGACGAGCAGTACTTC
-,TRBJ2-2,TRBV4-3,-,CASSQDPRANTGELFF,TGCGCCAGCAGCCAAGATCCCCGGGCGAACACCGGGGAGCTGTTTTTT
-,TRBJ2-7,TRBV5-5,-,CASSSQGGPYEQYF,TGTGCCAGCAGCTCTCAGGGGGGCCCCTACGAGCAGTACTTC
-,TRBJ1-6,TRBV28,TRBD1,CASRPALTGSSYNSPLHF,TGTGCCAGCAGGCCAGCACTGACAGGGAGCTCCTATAATTCACCCCTCCACTTT
-,TRBJ2-1,TRBV2,TRBD1,CASSLYGTGFVEQFF,TGTGCCAGCAGTCTCTACGGGACAGGGTTTGTTGAGCAGTTCTTC
-,TRBJ1-5,TRBV5-1,-,CASSLDGLLSQPQHF,TGCGCCAGCAGCTTGGACGGGCTTCTGAGTCAGCCCCAGCATTTT
-,TRBJ2-2,TRBV7-3,-,CASSLNSGTNTGELFF,TGTGCCAGCAGCTTAAACTCCGGGACCAACACCGGGGAGCTGTTTTTT
-,TRBJ2-7,TRBV30,-,CAWSPGQLLWSEQYF,TGTGCCTGGAGTCCCGGGCAGTTGTTGTGGTCTGAGCAGTACTTC
-,TRBJ2-3,TRBV5-1,-,CASSLAARIAATDTQYF,TGCGCCAGCAGCTTGGCCGCCCGAATAGCGGCCACAGATACGCAGTATTTT
-,TRBJ2-2,TRBV5-1,TRBD2,CASSPWTSGGLLNTGELFF,TGCGCCAGCAGCCCATGGACTAGCGGGGGACTCCTGAACACCGGAGAGCTGTTTTTT
-,TRBJ1-4,TRBV7-2,TRBD1,CASSLSGTGHEKLFF,TGTGCCAGCAGCTTGTCCGGGACAGGGCATGAAAAACTGTTTTTT
-,TRBJ1-6,TRBV6-1,TRBD1,CASSEPGRGGGHSPLHF,TGTGCCAGCAGTGAACCGGGCCGTGGAGGGGGCCATTCACCCCTCCACTTT
-,TRBJ2-1,TRBV19,-,CASTPQGSGRNEQFF,TGTGCCAGTACACCGCAGGGGTCTGGTAGAAATGAGCAGTTCTTC
-,TRBJ1-1,TRBV5-1,-,CASRPTPTVNTEAFF,TGCGCCAGCAGACCAACACCGACAGTGAACACTGAAGCTTTCTTT
-,TRBJ1-5,TRBV28,TRBD1,CASSLVDRGNQPQHF,TGTGCCAGCAGTTTAGTGGACAGGGGCAATCAGCCCCAGCATTTT
-,TRBJ1-3,TRBV19,-,CASSPSSGNTIYF,TGTGCCAGTAGTCCGTCCTCTGGAAACACCATATATTTT
-,TRBJ1-5,TRBV16,-,CASSQRGNQPQHF,TGTGCCAGCAGCCAGAGGGGGAATCAGCCCCAGCATTTT
-,TRBJ1-2,TRBV4-1,-,CASSPNSGTNYGYTF,TGCGCCAGCAGCCCGAATTCCGGGACTAACTATGGCTACACCTTC
-,TRBJ1-2,TRBV10-3,-,CAISDRGAFYGYTF,TGTGCCATCAGTGACCGGGGGGCCTTCTATGGCTACACCTTC
-,TRBJ1-4,TRBV10-3,-,CAISAGATNEKLFF,TGTGCCATCAGTGCCGGAGCAACTAATGAAAAACTGTTTTTT
few,TRBJ2-5,TRBV4-3,-,CASSQWEAPERETQYF,TGCGCCAGCAGCCAATGGGAGGCCCCGGAGCGAGAGACCCAGTACTTC
once,TRBJ2-1,TRBV7-9,TRBD1,CASSYGQGYNEQFF,TGTGCCAGCAGCTATGGACAGGGATACAATGAGCAGTTCTTC
-,TRBJ2-1,TRBV7-2,-,CASSSRTNSPYGEQFF,TGTGCCAGCAGCTCTCGAACAAACTCTCCATATGGGGAGCAGTTCTTC
-,TRBJ2-5,TRBV4-1,-,CASSLLGGRQETQYF,TGCGCCAGCAGCCTCTTAGGTGGGAGACAAGAGACCCAGTACTTC
-,TRBJ1-5,TRBV6-5,-,CASSSYRGNQPQHF,TGTGCCAGCAGTTCCTATCGGGGAAATCAGCCCCAGCATTTT
-,TRBJ2-1,TRBV6-5,TRBD2,CASSFIAGAGNEQFF,TGTGCCAGCAGTTTTATAGCGGGAGCGGGCAATGAGCAGTTCTTC
-,TRBJ1-5,TRBV28,-,CASGGEPQHF,TGTGCCAGCGGTGGCGAGCCCCAGCATTTT
-,TRBJ2-6,TRBV28,-,CASSLWEAGANVLTF,TGTGCCAGCAGTTTATGGGAAGCTGGGGCCAACGTCCTGACTTTC
-,TRBJ2-7,TRBV6-1,-,CASSEALRGSRVYEQYF,TGTGCCAGCAGTGAAGCGCTTAGGGGTTCACGCGTCTACGAGCAGTACTTC
-,TRBJ2-1,TRBV7-2,-,CASSTPYHNEQFF,TGTGCCAGCAGCACACCCTACCACAATGAGCAGTTCTTC
-,TRBJ2-3,TRBV4-2,TRBD2,CASSRGGLSTDTQYF,TGTGCCAGCAGCCGCGGGGGGCTGAGCACAGATACGCAGTATTTT
-,TRBJ2-7,TRBV6-5,-,CASSYSGGEQYF,TGTGCCAGCAGTTACTCAGGAGGGGAGCAGTACTTC
once,TRBJ2-2,TRBV9,-,CASSVTGSGAGELFF,TGTGCCAGCAGCGTAACCGGGTCCGGTGCCGGGGAGCTGTTTTTT
-,TRBJ1-5,TRBV6-6,-,CASSYRAAVQPQHF,TGTGCCAGCAGTTATCGGGCGGCGGTTCAGCCCCAGCATTTT